The present T cell receptor (beta chain) was sequenced within a study of T cells in Graves' hyperthyroidism and ophthalmopathy. RNA transcripts gave rise to amplified TCR beta CDR3 regions. First-round RT-PCR with HTBI primers amplified the TCR CDR3 region. TCRdb ran MiXCR on the multiplex PCR reads and lists one entry per CDR3 protein. The sample has roughly 500,000 distinct CDR3 sequences, 46% seen once; the top ten hold 35% to 50%. Concerning this clonotype: Its target is unknown.

Study-level results: Stable hyperthyroidism was separated from ophthalmopathy by a model based on 13 V-J features.

Trimming took 6 bases from V and 2 from J; bases not matched to a gene: 12. Germline loops: CDR1 SGHAT, CDR2 FQDESV (reference sequence). The CDR3 is made up of 17 amino acids. The sequence was obtained from an adult woman with Graves' disease, either hyperthyroidism or ophthalmopathy (not recorded which). Specimen: peripheral blood or thyroid tissue (not recorded which). The gene calls are TRBV11-1 and TRBJ2-2; 7 bases match TRBD2. The CDR3 DNA reads TGTGCCAGCAGAAGAAGTGGGGGGAGGGCCAACACCGGGGAGCTGTTTTTT. This translates into CASRRSGGRANTGELFF.